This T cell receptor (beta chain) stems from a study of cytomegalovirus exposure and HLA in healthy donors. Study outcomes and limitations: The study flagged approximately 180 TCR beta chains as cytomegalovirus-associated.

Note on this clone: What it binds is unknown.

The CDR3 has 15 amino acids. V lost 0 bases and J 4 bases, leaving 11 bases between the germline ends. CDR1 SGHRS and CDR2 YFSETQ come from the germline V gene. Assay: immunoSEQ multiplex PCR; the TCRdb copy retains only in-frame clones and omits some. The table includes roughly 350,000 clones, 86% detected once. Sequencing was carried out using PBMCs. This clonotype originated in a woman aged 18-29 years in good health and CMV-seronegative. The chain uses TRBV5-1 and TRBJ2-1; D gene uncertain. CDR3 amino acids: CASSLDSTGYNEQFF. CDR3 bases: TGCGCCAGCAGCTTGGATAGCACGGGTTACAATGAGCAGTTCTTC.